The 19 T cell receptor beta chains in this list originate from one sample, sequenced in a study of graft-versus-host responses after intestinal transplantation (dated by TCRdb to about 2021). Library preparation was by the immunoSEQ multiplex PCR assay. The source is immuneACCESS, and TCRdb retained only in-frame sequences with V and J called. Part of the clones is not carried over; for the studies checked, unresolved V genes explain less than half of this, and the remainder is unexplained. The table for this sample lists 62,000 or so clones; around nine tenths of them were counted only once. The top ten clonotypes cover roughly 1.5% of the sample. The sequences come from PBMCs, collected 26 days after transplant. The source of these receptors is a human patient who received an intestinal transplant, so some T cells may come from the graft donor.

The chain employs TRBV28 and TRBJ1-5, with no clear D. This CDR3 contains 13 residues. The germline V gene encodes CDR1 MDHEN and CDR2 SYDVKM. V gave up 9 bases and J gave up 3 bases, with 12 bases separating them. CDR3: CASVPQANQPQHF. CDR3 DNA sequence: TGTGCCAGTGTCCCGCAAGCCAATCAGCCCCAGCATTTT.

The chain employs TRBV25-1 and TRBJ1-2, with D perhaps TRBD1 (6 bases). The CDR3 runs 11 residues. Germline assignment: CDR1 MGHDK and CDR2 SYGVNS. V dropped 7 bases and J dropped 8 bases, with 11 bases sitting between them. The CDR3 protein is CASMRGGGYTF. As DNA, the CDR3 is TGTGCCAGCATGCGGGGGGGCGGCTACACCTTC.

The chain is built from TRBV5-1 and TRBJ2-1; 7 bases match TRBD1. The length of the CDR3 is 15 residues. The junction had 7 bases not matched to a gene; V was cut back by 4 bases and J by 3 bases. Germline V gene data show CDR1 as SGHRS and CDR2 as YFSETQ. In nucleotides, the CDR3 is TGCGCCAGCAGCCACCTACAGGGGAACTACAATGAGCAGTTCTTC. Translation gives CASSHLQGNYNEQFF. Full variable domain (missing parts from reference TRBV5-1 and TRBJ2-1): KAGVTQTPRYLIKTRGQQVTLSCSPISGHRSVSWYQQTPGQGLQFLFEYFSETQRNKGNFPGRFSGRQFSNSRSEMNVSTLELGDSALYLCASSHLQGNYNEQFFGPGTRLTVL.

The rearrangement joins TRBV2 to TRBJ2-3; D possibly corresponds to TRBD1 (6 bases). Trimming removed 8 bases from V and 0 bases from J, with 15 bases in between. CDR3 size: 15 residues. The germline gives CDR1 SNHLY, CDR2 FYNNEI. CDR3 in amino acids: CASALGQSSTDTQYF. The CDR3 region has the DNA TGTGCCAGCGCGCTAGGACAGTCTAGCACAGATACGCAGTATTTT.

The gene calls are TRBV4-1 and TRBJ2-2, with TRBD1 matching over 8 bases. V lost 4 bases to trimming and J lost 5 bases; unmatched junction nucleotides: 9. CDR3 length: 16 amino acids. The germline CDR1 and CDR2 sequences are MGHRA and YSYEKL. The CDR3 DNA sequence: TGCGCCAGCAGCCCCCGGACAGGGATGAGTACCGGGGAGCTGTTTTTT. Protein product: CASSPRTGMSTGELFF.

CDR3 protein: CATSRDGRLAGVQETQYF. Here the CDR3 DNA reads TGTGCCACCAGCAGAGATGGACGGCTAGCGGGGGTCCAAGAGACCCAGTACTTC. The rearrangement uses TRBV15 and TRBJ2-5, with 10 bases identical to TRBD2. The CDR3 covers 18 residues. The ends lost 0 bases at V and 1 base at J; junction bases unmatched: 8. Germline V gene lookup returns CDR1 LNHNV and CDR2 YYDKDF (reference sequence).

V is TRBV6-6 and J is TRBJ2-5, with D perhaps matching TRBD1 (5 bases). The germline V gene encodes CDR1 MNHNY and CDR2 SVGAGI (reference sequence). This CDR3 has 14 amino acids. V was trimmed by 2 bases and J by 4 bases, leaving 11 bases between them. The CDR3 loop is CASSYQTVLETQYF. CDR3 nucleotide sequence: TGTGCCAGCAGTTACCAGACAGTGTTAGAGACCCAGTACTTC.

This rearrangement joins TRBV4-1 to TRBJ1-5; D is unclear. Between the trimmed V and J ends, which lost 3 bases and 4 bases, there was a span of 7 bases. CDR1 and CDR2 from the germline V gene are MGHRA and YSYEKL. The CDR3 is 13 residues long. The CDR3 DNA sequence: TGCGCCAGCAGCCATGGAGGGAATCAGCCCCAGCATTTT. It codes for CASSHGGNQPQHF.

The chain joins TRBV7-6 to TRBJ2-1; 7 nucleotides match TRBD2. Trimming cost V 1 base and J 6 bases; bases outside gene matches: 3. CDR3 length: 14 residues. Germline V gene sequence: CDR1 SGHVS, CDR2 FNYEAQ. CDR3 bases: TGTGCCAGCAGCTTAGAAGCGGGATTCAATGAGCAGTTCTTC. Encoded protein: CASSLEAGFNEQFF.

The chain couples TRBV9 to TRBJ2-5; 13 bases match TRBD2. This CDR3 contains 17 residues. Trimming cost V 0 bases and J 2 bases; bases outside gene matches: 4. Germline CDR1 is SGDLS and CDR2 is YYNGEE. CDR3 in amino acids: CASSVEGLAGRQETQYF. The CDR3 nucleotides are TGTGCCAGCAGCGTAGAGGGACTAGCGGGGAGGCAAGAGACCCAGTACTTC.

The V call is TRBV15, the J call TRBJ2-7; 7 bases agree with TRBD1. V shed 1 base and J 1 base; nucleotides not matched to a gene: 1. The CDR3 has 14 residues. Germline V lookup: CDR1 LNHNV, CDR2 YYDKDF (reference sequence). The CDR3 DNA sequence: TGTGCCACCAGCAGAGGACAGGGATCCTACGAGCAGTACTTC. This translates into CATSRGQGSYEQYF.

This clone was observed a single time. V and J are TRBV7-6 and TRBJ2-2, with TRBD2 as a possible D gene (5 bases). Germline loops: CDR1 SGHVS, CDR2 FNYEAQ. Trimming removed 2 bases at V and 1 base at J, with 14 bases between. The CDR3 has 17 amino acids. CDR3 DNA sequence: TGTGCCAGCAGCTTAATGGTCTCGGGGATGAACACCGGGGAGCTGTTTTTT. This translates into CASSLMVSGMNTGELFF. The variable domain in full, completed from reference TRBV7-6 and TRBJ2-2, reads GAGVSQSPRYKVTKRGQDVALRCDPISGHVSLYWYRQALGQGPEFLTYFNYEAQQDKSGLPNDRFSAERPEGSISTLTIQRTEQRDSAMYRCASSLMVSGMNTGELFFGEGSRLTVL.

The genes are TRBV30 and TRBJ1-1; 9 nucleotides line up with TRBD1. The CDR3 extends over 13 amino acids. Germline V lookup: CDR1 GTSNPN, CDR2 SVGIG (reference sequence). The trim removed 2 bases at V and 4 bases at J, leaving 2 bases unmatched. The CDR3 sequence is CAWSMDRGTEAFF. DNA for the CDR3: TGTGCCTGGAGTATGGACAGGGGCACTGAAGCTTTCTTT.

The chain couples TRBV2 to TRBJ2-7, with a weak D call TRBD1 (6 bases). The V gene lost 7 bases and the J gene lost 2 bases, with 18 bases spanning the gap. CDR3 length: 15 residues. Looked up from germline, CDR1 is SNHLY and CDR2 is FYNNEI. This CDR3 is CASTGTRGFPYEQYV. The CDR3 coding sequence is TGTGCCAGCACCGGGACAAGGGGCTTCCCCTACGAGCAGTACGTC.

The chain links TRBV5-4 to TRBJ2-1; D perhaps matches TRBD2 (5 bases). CDR3 size: 11 residues. The V and J ends lost 3 bases and 7 bases respectively, with 5 bases between them. The germline V gene encodes CDR1 SGHNT and CDR2 YYREEE (reference sequence). CDR3 sequence reads: CASSSGNEQFF. The CDR3, as DNA: TGTGCCAGCAGCTCGGGGAATGAGCAGTTCTTC.

V usage is TRBV28 and J usage is TRBJ2-5; D ambiguous. The germline V and J ends were trimmed by 6 bases and 5 bases, with 19 bases remaining between them. There are 15 residues in the CDR3. From germline, CDR1 is MDHEN and CDR2 SYDVKM. The CDR3 reads CASRPTGPGAETQYF. The CDR3 DNA reads TGTGCCAGCAGACCTACCGGCCCAGGCGCGGAGACCCAGTACTTC.

The chain recombines TRBV19 with TRBJ2-7, with D maybe TRBD2 (5 bases). The V gene lost 3 bases and the J gene lost 0 bases, with 12 bases spanning the gap. The CDR3 has 15 residues. In germline, CDR1 is LNHDA, CDR2 SQIVND (reference sequence). The CDR3 DNA reads as TGTGCCAGTAGTATGACTACGGGGTCCTCCTACGAGCAGTACTTC. It encodes CASSMTTGSSYEQYF.

This clone has only one observation. V usage is TRBV19 and J usage is TRBJ1-2; 7 positions agree with TRBD1. The ends lost 9 bases at V and 8 bases at J; junction bases unmatched: 18. This CDR3 contains 15 residues. Germline V gene sequence: CDR1 LNHDA, CDR2 SQIVND (reference sequence). CDR3 DNA: TGTGCCAGCGCCGACAGGACAGGTCTGCCGGACGGCTACACCTTC. Protein: CASADRTGLPDGYTF. The full variable domain, its missing parts supplied by reference TRBV19 and TRBJ1-2, is DGGITQSPKYLFRKEGQNVTLSCEQNLNHDAMYWYRQDPGQGLRLIYYSQIVNDFQKGDIAEGYSVSREKKESFPLTVTSAQKNPTAFYLCASADRTGLPDGYTFGSGTRLTVV.

The chain joins TRBV27 to TRBJ2-5; D is possibly TRBD2 (7 bases). Trimming took 3 bases from V and 2 from J, leaving 13 bases between them. The CDR3 extends over 15 amino acids. Germline CDR1 and CDR2: MNHEY and SMNVEV (reference sequence). CDR3 DNA sequence: TGTGCCAGCAGTTTGGGGGGGCAGATACAAGAGACCCAGTACTTC. This gives the protein CASSLGGQIQETQYF.